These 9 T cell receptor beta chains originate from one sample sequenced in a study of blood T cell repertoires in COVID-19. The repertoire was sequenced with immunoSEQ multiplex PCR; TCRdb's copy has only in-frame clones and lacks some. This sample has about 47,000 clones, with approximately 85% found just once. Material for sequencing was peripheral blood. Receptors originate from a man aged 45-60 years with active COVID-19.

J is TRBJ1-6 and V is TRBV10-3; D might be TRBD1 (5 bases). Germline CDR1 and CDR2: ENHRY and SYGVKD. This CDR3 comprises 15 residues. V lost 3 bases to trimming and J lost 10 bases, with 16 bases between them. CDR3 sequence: CAISDPPGFQSPLHF. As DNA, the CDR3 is TGTGCCATCAGTGACCCGCCAGGGTTCCAATCACCCCTCCACTTT.

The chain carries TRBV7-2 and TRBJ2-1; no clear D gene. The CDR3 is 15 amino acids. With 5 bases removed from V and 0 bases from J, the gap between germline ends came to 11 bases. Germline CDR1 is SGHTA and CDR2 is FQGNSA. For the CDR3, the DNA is TGTGCCAGCAGCCCCCCCGGGTCCTCCTACAATGAGCAGTTCTTC. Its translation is CASSPPGSSYNEQFF.

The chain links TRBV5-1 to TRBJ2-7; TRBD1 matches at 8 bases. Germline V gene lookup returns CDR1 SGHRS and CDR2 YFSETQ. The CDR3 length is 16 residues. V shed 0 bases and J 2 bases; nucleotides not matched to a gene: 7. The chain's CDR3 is CASSLAPSQGAYEQYF. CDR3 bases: TGCGCCAGCAGCTTGGCCCCTTCACAGGGGGCCTACGAGCAGTACTTC.

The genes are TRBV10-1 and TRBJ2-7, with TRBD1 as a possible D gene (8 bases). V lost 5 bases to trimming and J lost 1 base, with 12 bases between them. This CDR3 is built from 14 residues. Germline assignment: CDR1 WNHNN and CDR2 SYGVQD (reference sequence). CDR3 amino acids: CASSTGGGSYEQYF. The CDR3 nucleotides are TGCGCCAGCAGTACAGGGGGGGGGTCCTACGAGCAGTACTTC.

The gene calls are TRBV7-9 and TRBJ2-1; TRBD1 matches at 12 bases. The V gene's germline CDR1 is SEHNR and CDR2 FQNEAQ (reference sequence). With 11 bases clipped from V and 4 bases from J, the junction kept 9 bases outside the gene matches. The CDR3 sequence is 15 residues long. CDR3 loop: CAGDRGPSVYNEQFF. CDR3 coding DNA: TGTGCCGGGGACAGGGGGCCCTCGGTGTACAATGAGCAGTTCTTC.

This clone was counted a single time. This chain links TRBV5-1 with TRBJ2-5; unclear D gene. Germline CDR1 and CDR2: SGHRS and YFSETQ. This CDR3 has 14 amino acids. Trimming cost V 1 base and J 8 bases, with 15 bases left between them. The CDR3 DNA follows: TGCGCCAGCAGCTTGTGGTCCGGTACGGGTACCCAGTACTTC. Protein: CASSLWSGTGTQYF.

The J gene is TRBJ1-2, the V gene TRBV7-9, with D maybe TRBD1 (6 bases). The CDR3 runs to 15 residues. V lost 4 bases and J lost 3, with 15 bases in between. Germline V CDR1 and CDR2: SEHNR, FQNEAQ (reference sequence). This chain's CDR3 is CASSSGASDYYGYTF. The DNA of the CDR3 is TGTGCCAGCAGCTCAGGGGCAAGCGATTACTATGGCTACACCTTC.

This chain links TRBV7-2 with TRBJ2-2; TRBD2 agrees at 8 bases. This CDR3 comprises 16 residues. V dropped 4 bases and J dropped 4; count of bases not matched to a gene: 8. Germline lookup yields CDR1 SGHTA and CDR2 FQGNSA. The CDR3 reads CASSSRRLAGTGELFF. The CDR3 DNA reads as TGTGCCAGCAGCTCCCGCAGGCTAGCGGGCACCGGGGAGCTGTTTTTT.

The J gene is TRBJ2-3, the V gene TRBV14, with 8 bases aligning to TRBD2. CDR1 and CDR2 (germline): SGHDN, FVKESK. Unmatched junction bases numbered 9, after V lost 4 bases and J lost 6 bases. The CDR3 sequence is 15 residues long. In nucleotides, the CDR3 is TGTGCCAGCAGCCCGGGGCTAGCGGGTTGGGATACGCAGTATTTT. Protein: CASSPGLAGWDTQYF.